These T cell receptor beta chains were read from a single sample in a study of OX40 agonist ivuxolimab in advanced cancers. Clones were sequenced by immunoSEQ multiplex PCR, and TCRdb holds only the in-frame ones, with some missing. The sample yields tens of thousands of clones, approximately 92% seen once. The input for sequencing was CD4+ or CD8+ T cells sorted from blood, taken in a trial of the OX40 agonist ivuxolimab. Receptors were obtained from an adult with an advanced solid tumor such as melanoma, head and neck, liver or kidney cancer. Each CDR3 is given with its conserved first and last residue. Each record gives: clone size, D gene, J gene, V gene, CDR3 protein, CDR3 DNA. The D gene is left open where the match is weak. Clone size, where shown, is once, few, many, or a class for clones that have expanded.

size: NA; D: NA; J: TRBJ2-4; V: TRBV28; CDR3: CASRPRGGVNIQYF; DNA: TGTGCCAGCAGACCCAGGGGGGGGGTAAACATTCAGTACTTC
size: NA; D: NA; J: TRBJ2-1; V: TRBV4-1; CDR3: CASSQYGSGTVLNEQFF; DNA: TGCGCCAGCAGCCAATATGGGAGCGGGACAGTCCTCAATGAGCAGTTCTTC
size: NA; D: NA; J: TRBJ1-6; V: TRBV4-1; CDR3: CASSQVGIDSPLHF; DNA: TGCGCCAGCAGCCAAGTTGGTATTGATTCACCCCTCCACTTT
size: once; D: TRBD2; J: TRBJ2-3; V: TRBV4-2; CDR3: CASSQELAGDTQYF; DNA: TGTGCCAGCAGCCAAGAACTAGCGGGAGATACGCAGTATTTT
size: NA; D: NA; J: TRBJ1-4; V: TRBV6-5; CDR3: CASRTRGLANEKLFF; DNA: TGTGCCAGCAGAACCCGAGGGCTAGCTAATGAAAAACTGTTTTTT
size: NA; D: NA; J: TRBJ1-5; V: TRBV27; CDR3: CASRDDSPGNQPQHF; DNA: TGTGCCAGCAGAGACGACAGCCCTGGCAATCAGCCCCAGCATTTT
size: NA; D: TRBD2; J: TRBJ2-7; V: TRBV5-6; CDR3: CASRPGTSGSDYPYEQYF; DNA: TGTGCCAGCAGGCCCGGGACTAGCGGGAGTGACTATCCGTACGAGCAGTACTTC
size: NA; D: NA; J: TRBJ1-2; V: TRBV7-8; CDR3: CASSLDSGARGYTF; DNA: TGTGCCAGCAGCTTGGATTCCGGGGCACGGGGCTACACCTTC
size: few; D: NA; J: TRBJ2-5; V: TRBV28; CDR3: CASSPLYRVGETQYF; DNA: TGTGCCAGCAGTCCACTCTACAGGGTTGGAGAGACCCAGTACTTC
size: NA; D: TRBD1; J: TRBJ2-7; V: TRBV7-6; CDR3: CASSSLTGPSYEQYF; DNA: TGTGCCAGCAGCTCGTTGACAGGGCCTTCCTACGAGCAGTACTTC
size: NA; D: NA; J: TRBJ2-3; V: TRBV10-1; CDR3: CASHPPGRPDTQYF; DNA: TGCGCCAGCCACCCACCAGGGCGCCCAGATACGCAGTATTTT
size: NA; D: NA; J: TRBJ1-1; V: TRBV5-1; CDR3: CASSLGENSRDTEAFF; DNA: TGCGCCAGCAGCTTGGGTGAGAACTCGCGGGACACTGAAGCTTTCTTT
size: NA; D: NA; J: TRBJ1-6; V: TRBV4-1; CDR3: CASSQAQGRYSPLHF; DNA: TGCGCCAGCAGCCAAGCACAGGGTCGGTATTCACCCCTCCACTTT
size: NA; D: TRBD1; J: TRBJ2-2; V: TRBV19; CDR3: CATDGTGTGELFF; DNA: TGTGCCACAGACGGGACAGGGACCGGGGAGCTGTTTTTT
size: NA; D: NA; J: TRBJ2-5; V: TRBV18; CDR3: CASSLSRTQETQYF; DNA: TGTGCCAGCTCACTCTCGCGCACTCAAGAGACCCAGTACTTC
size: NA; D: NA; J: TRBJ2-1; V: TRBV10-2; CDR3: CASSPTGSGEQFF; DNA: TGCGCCAGCAGTCCGACTGGCTCCGGGGAGCAGTTCTTC
size: once; D: TRBD1; J: TRBJ2-1; V: TRBV19; CDR3: CASSMLGMTGKHYNEQFF; DNA: TGTGCCAGTAGTATGTTGGGGATGACAGGGAAGCACTACAATGAGCAGTTCTTC
size: NA; D: TRBD1; J: TRBJ2-7; V: TRBV7-2; CDR3: CASSFWDRGGTRHYEQYF; DNA: TGTGCCAGCAGCTTTTGGGACAGGGGGGGGACTAGACACTACGAGCAGTACTTC
size: once; D: NA; J: TRBJ2-1; V: TRBV4-1; CDR3: CASSPRLTGSYNEQFF; DNA: TGCGCCAGCAGCCCTCGACTAACGGGCTCCTACAATGAGCAGTTCTTC
size: once; D: NA; J: TRBJ1-1; V: TRBV4-1; CDR3: CASSHSDGVLGTRDTEAFF; DNA: TGCGCCAGCAGCCACTCCGACGGGGTTTTAGGCACACGGGACACTGAAGCTTTCTTT
size: NA; D: TRBD1; J: TRBJ2-2; V: TRBV5-1; CDR3: CASSFGQGWTGELFF; DNA: TGCGCCAGCAGCTTCGGACAGGGGTGGACCGGGGAGCTGTTTTTT
size: NA; D: NA; J: TRBJ2-2; V: TRBV6-1; CDR3: CASSLDNTGELFF; DNA: TGTGCCAGCAGCTTAGACAACACCGGGGAGCTGTTTTTT
size: NA; D: NA; J: TRBJ2-6; V: TRBV4-1; CDR3: CASSQRSGANVLTF; DNA: TGCGCCAGCAGCCAACGCTCTGGGGCCAACGTCCTGACTTTC
size: once; D: NA; J: TRBJ2-7; V: TRBV6-5; CDR3: CASRYPAEQYF; DNA: TGTGCCAGCAGGTACCCGGCCGAGCAGTACTTC
size: NA; D: NA; J: TRBJ2-1; V: TRBV5-1; CDR3: CASSLGSGYNEQFF; DNA: TGCGCCAGCAGCTTGGGTTCTGGATACAATGAGCAGTTCTTC
size: NA; D: NA; J: TRBJ1-4; V: TRBV7-3; CDR3: CASSLMGGAGEKLFF; DNA: TGTGCCAGCAGCTTAATGGGGGGCGCAGGGGAAAAACTGTTTTTT
size: once; D: NA; J: TRBJ2-7; V: TRBV2; CDR3: CASSVETIRF; DNA: TGTGCCAGCAGTGTGGAGACGATACGATTC
size: NA; D: NA; J: TRBJ2-2; V: TRBV15; CDR3: CATSGLNTGELFF; DNA: TGTGCCACCAGCGGCTTAAACACCGGGGAGCTGTTTTTT
size: NA; D: NA; J: TRBJ2-1; V: TRBV6-1; CDR3: CASGIDSSYNEQFF; DNA: TGTGCCAGCGGGATAGACAGCTCCTACAATGAGCAGTTCTTC
size: NA; D: NA; J: TRBJ2-3; V: TRBV9; CDR3: CASSGDMGDTQYF; DNA: TGTGCCAGCAGCGGGGACATGGGAGATACGCAGTATTTT
size: once; D: NA; J: TRBJ2-3; V: TRBV11-2; CDR3: CASSFPGPGLSTDTQYF; DNA: TGTGCCAGCAGCTTCCCTGGTCCGGGACTCAGCACAGATACGCAGTATTTT
size: NA; D: TRBD1; J: TRBJ2-1; V: TRBV7-2; CDR3: CASSARTGTPYNEQFF; DNA: TGTGCCAGCAGCGCACGGACAGGGACACCCTACAATGAGCAGTTCTTC
size: NA; D: NA; J: TRBJ2-5; V: TRBV7-8; CDR3: CASSRRITQYF; DNA: TGTGCCAGCAGCCGCAGAATAACCCAGTACTTC
size: NA; D: TRBD2; J: TRBJ2-1; V: TRBV7-9; CDR3: CASSLDRTSGGRLPNEQFF; DNA: TGTGCCAGCAGCTTAGATCGGACTAGCGGGGGCCGTCTCCCTAATGAGCAGTTCTTC
size: NA; D: TRBD1; J: TRBJ1-5; V: TRBV5-5; CDR3: CASSLSMDRGYSNQPQHF; DNA: TGTGCCAGCAGCCTATCAATGGACAGGGGGTATAGCAATCAGCCCCAGCATTTT
size: few; D: NA; J: TRBJ1-1; V: TRBV15; CDR3: CATSRDNRGQGGRNTEAFF; DNA: TGTGCCACCAGCAGAGATAATAGGGGCCAGGGTGGTCGGAACACTGAAGCTTTCTTT
size: NA; D: TRBD1; J: TRBJ1-2; V: TRBV5-4; CDR3: CASSSPRTGHYGNYGYTF; DNA: TGTGCCAGCAGTTCCCCGCGGACAGGGCACTACGGGAACTATGGCTACACCTTC
size: NA; D: NA; J: TRBJ1-4; V: TRBV25-1; CDR3: CASSEYPEKLFF; DNA: TGTGCCAGCAGTGAATACCCTGAAAAACTGTTTTTT
size: few; D: TRBD1; J: TRBJ1-1; V: TRBV4-1; CDR3: CASSQAYRGRTEAFF; DNA: TGCGCCAGCAGCCAGGCTTACAGGGGGCGAACTGAAGCTTTCTTT
size: NA; D: TRBD1; J: TRBJ2-3; V: TRBV19; CDR3: CASRRQGASRTDTQYF; DNA: TGTGCCAGTAGGCGACAGGGGGCATCACGCACAGATACGCAGTATTTT
size: NA; D: NA; J: TRBJ2-7; V: TRBV11-2; CDR3: CASSLGTGRGWWEQYF; DNA: TGTGCCAGCAGCTTAGGCACAGGACGGGGCTGGTGGGAGCAGTACTTC
size: NA; D: TRBD1; J: TRBJ2-3; V: TRBV10-1; CDR3: CASSDLLGGQGRDTQYF; DNA: TGCGCCAGCAGTGACCTTTTGGGCGGACAGGGGAGAGATACGCAGTATTTT
size: NA; D: NA; J: TRBJ2-5; V: TRBV11-2; CDR3: CASSLGISQRETQYF; DNA: TGTGCCAGCAGCTTAGGGATATCCCAGCGGGAGACCCAGTACTTC
size: NA; D: NA; J: TRBJ1-1; V: TRBV5-4; CDR3: CASSSGGQILAFF; DNA: TGTGCCAGCTCTTCCGGGGGGCAGATTTTGGCTTTCTTT
size: NA; D: NA; J: TRBJ2-1; V: TRBV6-1; CDR3: CASSEAFGTTNDNEQFF; DNA: TGTGCCAGCAGTGAAGCGTTTGGGACCACCAACGACAATGAGCAGTTCTTC
size: once; D: TRBD2; J: TRBJ2-3; V: TRBV10-1; CDR3: CASSDTQGLAGGKDTQYF; DNA: TGCGCCAGCAGTGACACCCAAGGACTAGCGGGGGGTAAAGATACGCAGTATTTT
size: NA; D: NA; J: TRBJ2-7; V: TRBV6-5; CDR3: CASSYGRDAYEQYF; DNA: TGTGCCAGCAGTTACGGACGCGATGCCTACGAGCAGTACTTC
size: NA; D: NA; J: TRBJ2-3; V: TRBV20-1; CDR3: CSEARADTQYF; DNA: TGCAGTGAGGCCCGGGCAGATACGCAGTATTTT
size: NA; D: TRBD2; J: TRBJ2-7; V: TRBV20-1; CDR3: CSATHTREVYF; DNA: TGCAGTGCTACCCATACGCGGGAGGTGTACTTC
size: NA; D: NA; J: TRBJ1-6; V: TRBV4-1; CDR3: CASSPTWQAYNSPLHF; DNA: TGCGCCAGCAGCCCCACGTGGCAGGCCTATAATTCACCCCTCCACTTT
size: NA; D: NA; J: TRBJ1-2; V: TRBV5-1; CDR3: CASSFQGDYGYTF; DNA: TGCGCCAGCAGCTTCCAGGGAGACTATGGCTACACCTTC
size: NA; D: NA; J: TRBJ1-5; V: TRBV28; CDR3: CASSPGGPSNQPQHF; DNA: TGTGCCAGCAGCCCTGGCGGACCTAGCAATCAGCCCCAGCATTTT
size: once; D: NA; J: TRBJ1-5; V: TRBV6-1; CDR3: CASSERVFSQPQHF; DNA: TGTGCCAGCAGTGAAAGGGTTTTCAGTCAGCCCCAGCATTTT
size: NA; D: NA; J: TRBJ2-7; V: TRBV11-2; CDR3: CASSFGVSSYEQYF; DNA: TGTGCCAGCAGCTTTGGGGTAAGCTCCTACGAGCAGTACTTC
size: NA; D: TRBD1; J: TRBJ2-1; V: TRBV6-5; CDR3: CASTDRDGSYNEQFF; DNA: TGTGCCAGCACCGACAGGGATGGGTCCTACAATGAGCAGTTCTTC
size: NA; D: NA; J: TRBJ2-2; V: TRBV6-5; CDR3: CASRRGAGELFF; DNA: TGTGCCAGCAGAAGGGGTGCCGGGGAGCTGTTTTTT
size: NA; D: NA; J: TRBJ1-2; V: TRBV19; CDR3: CASSVPGRGTYGYTF; DNA: TGTGCCAGTAGTGTACCGGGACGGGGGACCTATGGCTACACCTTC
size: NA; D: NA; J: TRBJ2-5; V: TRBV9; CDR3: CASSVGVWETQYF; DNA: TGTGCCAGCAGCGTAGGGGTCTGGGAGACCCAGTACTTC
size: NA; D: NA; J: TRBJ2-6; V: TRBV19; CDR3: CASSRTGTSSGANVLTF; DNA: TGTGCCAGTAGTAGGACGGGAACCAGCTCTGGGGCCAACGTCCTGACTTTC
size: NA; D: TRBD1; J: TRBJ1-2; V: TRBV18; CDR3: CASSPQGADYGYTF; DNA: TGTGCCAGCTCACCTCAGGGGGCGGACTATGGCTACACCTTC